This T cell receptor (beta chain) was observed in a study of CD8+CD57+ T cells in acquired aplastic anemia. Across the study: Sorted CD4+ and CD8+ cells yielded 2.5 to 3.5 ug of DNA on average. Study-level results: The study found no significant CD8+ Simpson's diversity difference between patients and controls.

TCR beta VDJ combinations and CDR3 sequences were profiled from genomic DNA. A single record per CDR3 protein comes from TCRdb applying MiXCR to the reads. The sample comprises 250,000 to 350,000 distinct CDR3 sequences, 50% to 70% of which are singletons, and around 8% rests with the top ten. The CDR3 length is 15 residues. V was trimmed by 0 bases and J by 2 bases, leaving 14 bases between them. Germline CDR1 and CDR2: DFQATT and SNEGSKA (reference sequence). In regard to this clonotype: Its antigen is currently unknown.

The rearrangement joins TRBV20-1 to TRBJ2-7, with D possibly called TRBD1 or TRBD2 (6 bases each). This TCR came from a human donor with severe aplastic anemia or a healthy control (not recorded which). Sequencing was carried out using sorted CD4+, CD8+, or CD8+CD57+ T cells (not recorded which) from PBMCs. The CDR3 here is CSARDPGGVPYEQYF. The DNA of the CDR3 is TGCAGTGCTAGAGATCCCGGGGGCGTCCCCTACGAGCAGTACTTC.